This T cell receptor (beta chain) was sequenced during a study of blood T cells in healthy people across ages. Findings and limits, study-wide: Researchers judged that diversity estimates from one million T cells fell short of true values. Long-lived donors had more naive CD4+ cells and higher diversity than aged donors.

Primed by a sample-barcoded 5' primer and a J-beta primer mix, a second PCR proceeded for 7 to 11 cycles. MiXCR, run by TCRdb on the 5' RACE reads, gives a single entry per CDR3 protein. The data show some 1.4 million distinct CDR3 sequences, 42% seen once. The germline gives CDR1 MNHNS, CDR2 SASEGT. Trimming shortened V by 4 bases and J by 2 bases, and 18 bases separated the two germline ends. The CDR3 contains 16 residues. Notes on this clonotype: No antigen is known for it.

The rearrangement uses TRBV6-1 and TRBJ2-7, with a weak D call TRBD1 (6 bases). The sample comprised blood. This receptor was obtained from a woman under 30 in good health. DNA for the CDR3: TGTGCCAGCAGTGGTAGGCAGGGGATAACTACCTACGAGCAGTACTTC. Protein product: CASSGRQGITTYEQYF.